This T cell receptor beta chain was captured in a study of blood T cell repertoires in COVID-19. Germline CDR1 and CDR2: SGHNT and YENEEA. Trimming removed 1 base at V and 2 bases at J, with 9 bases between. The CDR3 has 14 residues. Categorization into cohorts depended on clinical history that participants reported. How the authors handled the data: Estimated nucleated cell counts came from reference gene primer amplification. Sequenced by immunoSEQ multiplex PCR; TCRdb stores in-frame clones only, minus some. D and trimming come from the DNA, and the V and J calls and clone size come from that table. The sample lists approximately 280,000 clones, 85% seen once, with about 2.5% in the top ten.

The clonotype comes from a woman aged 45-59 years who had recovered from COVID-19. The rearrangement links TRBV11-3 to TRBJ2-7, with a tentative D call TRBD1 (5 bases). Material: PBMCs or T cells enriched from blood (not recorded which). The CDR3 region is CASSLGGTTYEQYF. The CDR3 DNA reads as TGTGCCAGCAGCTTAGGGGGCACGACCTACGAGCAGTACTTC.